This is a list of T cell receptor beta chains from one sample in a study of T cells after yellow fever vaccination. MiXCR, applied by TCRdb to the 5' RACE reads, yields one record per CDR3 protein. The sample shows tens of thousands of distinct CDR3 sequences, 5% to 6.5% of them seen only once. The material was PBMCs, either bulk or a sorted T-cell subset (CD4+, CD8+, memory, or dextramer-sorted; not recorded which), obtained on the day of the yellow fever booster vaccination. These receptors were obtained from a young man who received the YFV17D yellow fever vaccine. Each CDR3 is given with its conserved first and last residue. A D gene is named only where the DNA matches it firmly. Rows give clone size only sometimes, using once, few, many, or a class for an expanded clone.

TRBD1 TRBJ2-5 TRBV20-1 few TGCAGTCAATCCTTAGGACAGGGGGTCGAGACCCAGTACTTC CSQSLGQGVETQYF
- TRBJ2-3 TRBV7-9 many TGTGCCAGCAGCTTGGGGAGGTTCGGGGCCGCAGATACGCAGTATTTT CASSLGRFGAADTQYF
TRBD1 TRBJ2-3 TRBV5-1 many TGCGCCAGCAGCTTCTCCGGGACAGGGTATCCTACTAGCACAGATACGCAGTATTTT CASSFSGTGYPTSTDTQYF
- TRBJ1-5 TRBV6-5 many TGTGCCAGCAGTTCAGGGGCGGGCAATCAGCCCCAGCATTTT CASSSGAGNQPQHF
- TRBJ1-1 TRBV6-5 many TGTGCCAGCAGCTCGACTGCGTGGGGGACTGAAGCTTTCTTT CASSSTAWGTEAFF
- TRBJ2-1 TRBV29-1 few TGCAGCGTCGCCGAACGAGTTTACTACAATGAGCAGTTCTTC CSVAERVYYNEQFF
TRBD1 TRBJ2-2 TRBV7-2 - TGTGCCAGCAGTCGACAGGGGACGACCGGGGAGCTGTTTTTT CASSRQGTTGELFF
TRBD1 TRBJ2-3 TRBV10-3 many TGTGCCATCAGTAGGACAGGACCTAGCACAGATACGCAGTATTTT CAISRTGPSTDTQYF
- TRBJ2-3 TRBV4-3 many TGCGCCAGCAGCCAAGATTTGGCCTTGCGGCGCACAGATACGCAGTATTTT CASSQDLALRRTDTQYF
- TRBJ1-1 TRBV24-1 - TGTGCCGCACCGAGTCGGGCTTTCTTT CAAPSRAFF
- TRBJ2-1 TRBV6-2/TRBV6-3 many TGTGCCAGCAGTTACCCTTACGCCTCCTACAATGAGCAGTTCTTC CASSYPYASYNEQFF
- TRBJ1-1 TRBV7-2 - TGTGCCAGCAGCTTTCGGCAGGGCGAGGCTTTCTTT CASSFRQGEAFF
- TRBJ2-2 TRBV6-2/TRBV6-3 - TGTGCCAGCAGTACAGGACAGTTGAACACCGGGGAGCTGTTTTTT CASSTGQLNTGELFF
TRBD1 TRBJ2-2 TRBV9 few TGTGCCAGCAGCGTAGCTGCCCTTAACAGGGGGCAAACCGGGGAGCTGTTTTTT CASSVAALNRGQTGELFF
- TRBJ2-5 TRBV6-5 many TGTGCCAGCAGTCATCCTCGGGGGACCCAGTACTTC CASSHPRGTQYF
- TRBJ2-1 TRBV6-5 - TGTGCCAGCAGTCGTCAGGAAACGGGGGGCTATGAGCAGTTCTTC CASSRQETGGYEQFF
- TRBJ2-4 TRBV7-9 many TGTGCCAGCAGCTTGCAGGGTAGCAAAAACATTCAGTACTTC CASSLQGSKNIQYF
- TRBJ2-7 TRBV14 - TGTGCCAGCAGCCAGCAAGATTGGGGGGTAGAGATCTCCTACGAGCAGTACTTC CASSQQDWGVEISYEQYF
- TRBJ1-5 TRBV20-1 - TGCAGTGTAGCCTATAGCAATCAGCCCCAGCATTTT CSVAYSNQPQHF
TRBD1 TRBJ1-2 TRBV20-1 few TGCAGAGGGACAGGGATTGGGTCCTATGGCTACACCTTC CRGTGIGSYGYTF
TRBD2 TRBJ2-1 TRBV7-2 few TGTGCCAGCAGCTCGCCTGGACTAGCGGGGGTGAGCGAGCAGTTCTTC CASSSPGLAGVSEQFF
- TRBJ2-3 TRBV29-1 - TGCAGCGTTGAAGAAGGAAGCACAGATACGCAGTATTTT CSVEEGSTDTQYF
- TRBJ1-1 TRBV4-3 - TGCGCCAGCAGCCAAGGCCCCGGGGTGGTATTGGAAGCTTTCTTT CASSQGPGVVLEAFF
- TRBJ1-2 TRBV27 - TGTGCCAGCAGTTTATGGGACGGACTCTATGGCTACACCTTC CASSLWDGLYGYTF
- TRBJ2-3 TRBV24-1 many TGTGCCACCAGTGATTTGCCCGGGGTGGGAGATACGCAGTATTTT CATSDLPGVGDTQYF
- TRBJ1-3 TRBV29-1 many TGCAGCGTTGTGAAGGGGGGCCTTGGAAACACCATATATTTT CSVVKGGLGNTIYF